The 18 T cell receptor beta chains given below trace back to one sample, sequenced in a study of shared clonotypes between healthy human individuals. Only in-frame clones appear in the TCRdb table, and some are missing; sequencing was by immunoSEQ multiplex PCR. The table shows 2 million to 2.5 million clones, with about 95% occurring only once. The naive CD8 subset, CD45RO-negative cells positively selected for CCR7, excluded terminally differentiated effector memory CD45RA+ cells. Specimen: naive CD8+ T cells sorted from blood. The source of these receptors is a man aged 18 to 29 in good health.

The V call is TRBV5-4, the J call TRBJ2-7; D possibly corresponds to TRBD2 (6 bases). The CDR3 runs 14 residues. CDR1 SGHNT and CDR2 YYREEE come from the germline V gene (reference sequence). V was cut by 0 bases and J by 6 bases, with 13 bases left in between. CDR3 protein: CASSLAGVQGEQYF. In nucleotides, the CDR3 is TGTGCCAGCAGCTTGGCGGGAGTCCAGGGCGAGCAGTACTTC.

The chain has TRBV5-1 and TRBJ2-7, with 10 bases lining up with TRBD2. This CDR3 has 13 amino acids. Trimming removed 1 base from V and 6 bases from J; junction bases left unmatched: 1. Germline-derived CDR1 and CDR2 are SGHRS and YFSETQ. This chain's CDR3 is CASSLRLAGEQYF. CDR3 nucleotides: TGCGCCAGCAGCTTGAGACTAGCGGGCGAGCAGTACTTC.

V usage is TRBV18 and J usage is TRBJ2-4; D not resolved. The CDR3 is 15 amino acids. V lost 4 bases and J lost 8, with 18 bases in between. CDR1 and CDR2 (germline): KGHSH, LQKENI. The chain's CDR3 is CASSRSLDPSDIQYF. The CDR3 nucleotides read TGTGCCAGCTCACGCTCCTTAGACCCCTCTGACATTCAGTACTTC. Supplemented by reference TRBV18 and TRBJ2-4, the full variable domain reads NAGVMQNPRHLVRRRGQEARLRCSPMKGHSHVYWYRQLPEEGLKFMVYLQKENIIDESGMPKERFSAEFPKEGPSILRIQQVVRGDSAAYFCASSRSLDPSDIQYFGAGTRLSVL.

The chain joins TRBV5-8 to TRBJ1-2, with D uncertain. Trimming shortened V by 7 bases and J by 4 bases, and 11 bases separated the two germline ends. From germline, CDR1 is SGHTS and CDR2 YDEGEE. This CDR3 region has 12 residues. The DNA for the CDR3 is TGTGCCAGCGGCCTCTGGCCCTATGGCTACACCTTC. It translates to CASGLWPYGYTF.

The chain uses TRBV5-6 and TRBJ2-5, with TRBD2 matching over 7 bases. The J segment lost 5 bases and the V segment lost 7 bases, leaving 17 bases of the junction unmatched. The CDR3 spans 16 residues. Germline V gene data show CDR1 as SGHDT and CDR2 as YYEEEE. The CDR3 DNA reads TGTGCCAGCGCTGACTCCAGCGGGGAGGTTCCGGAGACCCAGTACTTC. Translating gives CASADSSGEVPETQYF.

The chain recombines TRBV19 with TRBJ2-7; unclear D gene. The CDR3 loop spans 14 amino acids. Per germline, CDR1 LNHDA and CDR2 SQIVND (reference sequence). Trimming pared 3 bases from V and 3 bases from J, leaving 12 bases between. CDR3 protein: CASSIGSSYYEQYF. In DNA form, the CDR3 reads TGTGCCAGTAGTATTGGTTCCAGTTACTACGAGCAGTACTTC. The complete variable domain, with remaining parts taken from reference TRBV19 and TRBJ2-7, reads DGGITQSPKYLFRKEGQNVTLSCEQNLNHDAMYWYRQDPGQGLRLIYYSQIVNDFQKGDIAEGYSVSREKKESFPLTVTSAQKNPTAFYLCASSIGSSYYEQYFGPGTRLTVT.

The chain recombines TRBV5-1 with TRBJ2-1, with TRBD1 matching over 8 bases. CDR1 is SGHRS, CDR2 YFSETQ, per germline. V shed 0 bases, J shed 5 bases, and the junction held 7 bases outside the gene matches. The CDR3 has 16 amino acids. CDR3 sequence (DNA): TGCGCCAGCAGCTTGGGCAGGGGGCTATACCACAATGAGCAGTTCTTC. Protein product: CASSLGRGLYHNEQFF.

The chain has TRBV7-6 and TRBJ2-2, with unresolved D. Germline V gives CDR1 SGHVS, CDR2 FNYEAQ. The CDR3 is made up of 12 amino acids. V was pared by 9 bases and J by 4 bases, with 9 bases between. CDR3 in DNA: TGTGCCAGTATCCGTTCCACCGGGGAGCTGTTTTTT. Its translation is CASIRSTGELFF.

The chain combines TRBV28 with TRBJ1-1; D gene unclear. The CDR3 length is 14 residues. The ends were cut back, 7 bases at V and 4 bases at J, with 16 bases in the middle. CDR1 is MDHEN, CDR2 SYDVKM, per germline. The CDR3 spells CASTLGDFGTEAFF. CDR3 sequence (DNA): TGTGCCAGCACCCTCGGGGATTTTGGCACTGAAGCTTTCTTT.

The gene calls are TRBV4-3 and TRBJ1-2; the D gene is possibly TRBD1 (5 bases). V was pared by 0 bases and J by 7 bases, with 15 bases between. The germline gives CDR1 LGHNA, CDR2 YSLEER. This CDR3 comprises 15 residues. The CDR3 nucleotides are TGCGCCAGCAGCCAAGATAATGGGGCCGCGAGTGGCTACACCTTC. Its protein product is CASSQDNGAASGYTF.

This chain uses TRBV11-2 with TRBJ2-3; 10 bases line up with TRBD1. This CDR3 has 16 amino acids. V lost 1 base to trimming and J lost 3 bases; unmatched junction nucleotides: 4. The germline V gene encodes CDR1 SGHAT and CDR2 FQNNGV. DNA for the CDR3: TGTGCCAGCAGCTTAGGACAGGGGGCGAGGACAGATACGCAGTATTTT. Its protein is CASSLGQGARTDTQYF. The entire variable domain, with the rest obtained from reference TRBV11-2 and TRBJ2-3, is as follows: EAGVAQSPRYKIIEKRQSVAFWCNPISGHATLYWYQQILGQGPKLLIQFQNNGVVDDSQLPKDRFSAERLKGVDSTLKIQPAKLEDSAVYLCASSLGQGARTDTQYFGPGTRLTVL.

CDR3: CASSLGGARVYEQYF. The CDR3 DNA is TGTGCCAGCAGCTTAGGAGGGGCTAGGGTGTACGAGCAGTACTTC. The V and J genes are TRBV7-6 and TRBJ2-7; D possibly uses TRBD1 or TRBD2 (5 bases each). Germline V gene sequence: CDR1 SGHVS, CDR2 FNYEAQ. The CDR3 is made up of 15 amino acids. The ends were cut back, 1 base at V and 4 bases at J, with 14 bases in the middle.

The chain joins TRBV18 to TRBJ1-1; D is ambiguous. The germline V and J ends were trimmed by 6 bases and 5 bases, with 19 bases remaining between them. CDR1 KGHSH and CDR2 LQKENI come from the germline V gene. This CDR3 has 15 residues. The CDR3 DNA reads TGTGCCAGCTCCCACGGAAAGGGAGAGGCTACTGAAGCTTTCTTT. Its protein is CASSHGKGEATEAFF.

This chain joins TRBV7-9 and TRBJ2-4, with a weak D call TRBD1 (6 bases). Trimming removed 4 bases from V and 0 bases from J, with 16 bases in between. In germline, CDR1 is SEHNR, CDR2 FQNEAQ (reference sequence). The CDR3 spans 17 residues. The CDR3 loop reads CASSSVGTHSAKNIQYF. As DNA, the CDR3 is TGTGCCAGCAGCTCAGTCGGGACACATTCAGCCAAAAACATTCAGTACTTC.

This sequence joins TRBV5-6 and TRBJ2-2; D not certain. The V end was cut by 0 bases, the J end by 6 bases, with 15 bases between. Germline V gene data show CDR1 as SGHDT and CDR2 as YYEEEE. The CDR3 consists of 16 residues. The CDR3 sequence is CASSLVAHPNPGELFF. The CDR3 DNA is TGTGCCAGCAGCTTGGTCGCCCATCCAAACCCCGGGGAGCTGTTTTTT.

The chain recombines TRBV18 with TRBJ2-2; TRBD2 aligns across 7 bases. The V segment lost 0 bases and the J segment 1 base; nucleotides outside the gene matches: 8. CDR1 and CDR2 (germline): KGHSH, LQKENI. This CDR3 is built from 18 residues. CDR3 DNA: TGTGCCAGCTCACCACCCGGTCGGCTAGCGGTGAACACCGGGGAGCTGTTTTTT. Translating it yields CASSPPGRLAVNTGELFF.

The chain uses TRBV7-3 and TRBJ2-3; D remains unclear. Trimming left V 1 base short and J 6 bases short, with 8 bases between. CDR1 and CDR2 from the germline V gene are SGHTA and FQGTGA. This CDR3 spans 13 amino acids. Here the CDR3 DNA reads TGTGCCAGCAGCTTAAGTGGCTGGGATACGCAGTATTTT. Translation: CASSLSGWDTQYF.

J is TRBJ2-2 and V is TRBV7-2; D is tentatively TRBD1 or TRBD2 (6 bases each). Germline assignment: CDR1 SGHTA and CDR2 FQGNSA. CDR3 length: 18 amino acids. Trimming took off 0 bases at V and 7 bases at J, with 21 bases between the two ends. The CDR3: CASSLAGPGALSFGELFF. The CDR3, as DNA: TGTGCCAGCAGCTTAGCGGGTCCGGGGGCGCTTTCTTTCGGGGAGCTGTTTTTT.